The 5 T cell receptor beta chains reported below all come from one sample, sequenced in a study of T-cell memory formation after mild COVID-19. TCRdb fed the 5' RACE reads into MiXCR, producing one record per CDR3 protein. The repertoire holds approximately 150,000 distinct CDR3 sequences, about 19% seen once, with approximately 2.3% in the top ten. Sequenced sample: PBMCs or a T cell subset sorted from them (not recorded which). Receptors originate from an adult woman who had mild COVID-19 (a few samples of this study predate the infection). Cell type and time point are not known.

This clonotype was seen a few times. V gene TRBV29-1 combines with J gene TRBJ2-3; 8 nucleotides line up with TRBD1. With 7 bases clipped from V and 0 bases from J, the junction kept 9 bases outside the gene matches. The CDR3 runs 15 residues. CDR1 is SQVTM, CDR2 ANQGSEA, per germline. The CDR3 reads CSARGQGGSTDTQYF. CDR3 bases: TGCAGCGCCAGAGGACAGGGCGGGAGCACAGATACGCAGTATTTT.

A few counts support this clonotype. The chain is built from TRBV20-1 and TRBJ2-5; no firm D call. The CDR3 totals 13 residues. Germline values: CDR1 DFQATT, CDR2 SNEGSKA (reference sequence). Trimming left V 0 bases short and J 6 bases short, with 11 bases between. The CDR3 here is CSARDAKAKTQYF. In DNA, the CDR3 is TGCAGTGCTAGAGATGCGAAAGCGAAGACCCAGTACTTC.

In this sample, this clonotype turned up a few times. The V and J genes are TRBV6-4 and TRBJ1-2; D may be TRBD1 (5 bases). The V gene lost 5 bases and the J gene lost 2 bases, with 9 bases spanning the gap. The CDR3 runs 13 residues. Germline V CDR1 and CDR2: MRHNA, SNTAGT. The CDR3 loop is CASSRGKNYGYTF. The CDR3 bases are TGTGCCAGCAGTAGGGGCAAGAACTATGGCTACACCTTC.

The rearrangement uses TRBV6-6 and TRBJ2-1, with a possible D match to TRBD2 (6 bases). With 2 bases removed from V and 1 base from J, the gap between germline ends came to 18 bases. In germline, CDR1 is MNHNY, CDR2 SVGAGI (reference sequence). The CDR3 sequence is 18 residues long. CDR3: CASSYHPERRESYNEQFF. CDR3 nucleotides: TGTGCCAGCAGTTACCATCCCGAGCGGAGGGAATCCTACAATGAGCAGTTCTTC.

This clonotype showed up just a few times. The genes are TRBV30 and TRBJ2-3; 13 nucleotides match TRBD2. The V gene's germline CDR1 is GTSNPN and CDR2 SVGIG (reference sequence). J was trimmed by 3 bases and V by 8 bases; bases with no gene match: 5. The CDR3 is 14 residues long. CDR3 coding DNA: TGTGCCCGGACTAGCGGGAGTGGGACAGATACGCAGTATTTT. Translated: CARTSGSGTDTQYF.